The 17 T cell receptor beta chains in this list originate from one sample, sequenced in a study of CD8+CD57+ T cells in acquired aplastic anemia. Researchers used genomic DNA as the template to profile TCR beta VDJ and CDR3. TCRdb analysed the reads with MiXCR anew, one entry per CDR3 protein. Of around 68,000 distinct CDR3 sequences in the sample, around half are singletons; the top ten hold around 8%. Sequencing used sorted CD4+, CD8+, or CD8+CD57+ T cells (not recorded which) from PBMCs. The receptors come from a human donor in good health, serving as a control.

The chain joins TRBV2 to TRBJ1-3; D remains unclear. This CDR3 region has 11 residues. V was cut by 8 bases and J by 4 bases, with 6 bases left in between. CDR1 is SNHLY, CDR2 FYNNEI, per germline. The chain's CDR3 is CASGLGNTIYF. CDR3 nucleotides: TGTGCCAGCGGGCTGGGAAACACCATATATTTT.

This clonotype is judged medium-sized. This chain uses TRBV10-3 with TRBJ2-7; TRBD2 agrees at 13 bases. The ends lost 4 bases at V and 5 bases at J; junction bases unmatched: 2. The CDR3 runs to 14 residues. Germline CDR1 reads ENHRY; CDR2 reads SYGVKD. The CDR3, as DNA: TGTGCCATCAGTGTGACTAGCGGGAGGAACGAGCAGTACTTC. It yields the protein CAISVTSGRNEQYF.

This clonotype has only a few counts. V usage is TRBV10-3 and J usage is TRBJ2-2; D gene ambiguous. Per the germline V gene, CDR1 is ENHRY and CDR2 is SYGVKD. Trimming stripped 2 bases from V and 3 bases from J, with 10 bases between. This CDR3 is built from 15 residues. The CDR3 nucleotides are TGTGCCATCAGTGAGCTTGCGGCAGACACCGGGGAGCTGTTTTTT. This codes for CAISELAADTGELFF.

The chain has TRBV20-1 and TRBJ1-5; D may be TRBD1 (5 bases). In germline, CDR1 is DFQATT, CDR2 SNEGSKA (reference sequence). The V and J ends lost 3 bases and 6 bases respectively, with 12 bases between them. CDR3 length: 13 amino acids. The CDR3 sequence is CSASGGLGQPQHF. The CDR3 nucleotides read TGCAGTGCTAGTGGGGGACTCGGTCAGCCCCAGCATTTT.

This chain uses TRBV6-5 with TRBJ2-7; 8 nucleotides match TRBD2. The CDR3 has 14 amino acids. V shed 4 bases, J shed 7 bases, and the junction held 9 bases outside the gene matches. Germline CDR1 and CDR2: MNHEY and SVGAGI. The CDR3 sequence: CASSFVHLAGEQYF. The CDR3 bases are TGTGCCAGCAGTTTCGTCCACCTAGCGGGTGAGCAGTACTTC.

The chain has TRBV7-6 and TRBJ2-2; TRBD1 agrees at 7 bases. The V gene's germline CDR1 is SGHVS and CDR2 FNYEAQ. J gave up 1 base and V 6 bases, and 8 bases lay outside the gene matches. There are 16 residues in the CDR3. CDR3 sequence: CASREGQAGNTGELFF. CDR3 in DNA: TGTGCCAGCAGAGAAGGACAGGCTGGGAACACCGGGGAGCTGTTTTTT.

The gene calls are TRBV9 and TRBJ2-2; D may be TRBD1 (5 bases). V was pared by 5 bases and J by 6 bases, with 8 bases between. Germline assignment: CDR1 SGDLS and CDR2 YYNGEE. The CDR3 sequence is 12 residues long. The CDR3 spells CASSAGSGELFF. In nucleotides, the CDR3 is TGTGCCAGCAGTGCAGGGTCCGGGGAGCTGTTTTTT. Looking up the rest from reference TRBV9 and TRBJ2-2 gives the full variable domain: DSGVTQTPKHLITATGQRVTLRCSPRSGDLSVYWYQQSLDQGLQFLIQYYNGEERAKGNILERFSAQQFPDLHSELNLSSLELGDSALYFCASSAGSGELFFGEGSRLTVL.

Many counts were recorded for this clonotype. The chain links TRBV11-2 to TRBJ2-3, with D unresolved. The CDR3 is made up of 14 amino acids. Trimming shortened V by 5 bases and J by 1 base, and 10 bases separated the two germline ends. Germline V gene lookup returns CDR1 SGHAT and CDR2 FQNNGV. The CDR3, as DNA: TGTGCCAGCAGCAGAAGGCAGGGCACAGATACGCAGTATTTT. The encoded protein is CASSRRQGTDTQYF. Full variable domain (missing parts from reference TRBV11-2 and TRBJ2-3): EAGVAQSPRYKIIEKRQSVAFWCNPISGHATLYWYQQILGQGPKLLIQFQNNGVVDDSQLPKDRFSAERLKGVDSTLKIQPAKLEDSAVYLCASSRRQGTDTQYFGPGTRLTVL.

The chain uses TRBV7-9 and TRBJ1-2; D perhaps matches TRBD1 (6 bases). Germline CDR1 and CDR2: SEHNR and FQNEAQ (reference sequence). The germline V and J ends were trimmed by 7 bases and 0 bases, with 12 bases remaining between them. CDR3 length equals 14 residues. For the CDR3, the DNA is TGTGCCAGCAACAGGGCCCAAGCTAACTATGGCTACACCTTC. It encodes CASNRAQANYGYTF.

The sample holds many counts of this clonotype. At one of its ends the junction is not consistent with the germline gene, which may arise from a read error. In DNA form, the CDR3 reads TGTGCCAGCAGCCTAGCTTTTTCGTCTTGGGCGGCCCTCCCAGATACGCAGTATTTT. The encoded protein is CASSLAFSSWAALPDTQYF. The chain is built from TRBV11-1 and TRBJ2-3, with D perhaps matching TRBD2 (5 bases). Germline V gives CDR1 SGHAT, CDR2 FQDESV (reference sequence). The CDR3 totals 19 residues.

At least ten counts were recorded for this clonotype. J is TRBJ1-1 and V is TRBV7-2, with 9 bases fitting TRBD1. The CDR3 contains 15 residues. Germline V gene data show CDR1 as SGHTA and CDR2 as FQGNSA. Trimming removed 1 base from V and 4 bases from J; junction bases left unmatched: 4. CDR3 bases: TGTGCCAGCAGCTTAGTAGGGACAGGGTCCACTGAAGCTTTCTTT. It translates to CASSLVGTGSTEAFF.

The chain joins TRBV7-2 to TRBJ2-7; D may match TRBD1 or TRBD2 (5 bases each). Trimming pared 0 bases from V and 4 bases from J, leaving 13 bases between. Germline loops: CDR1 SGHTA, CDR2 FQGNSA. This CDR3 is built from 15 residues. This chain's CDR3 is CASSLAQSGGYEQYF. CDR3 DNA: TGTGCCAGCAGCTTAGCGCAGTCTGGGGGTTACGAGCAGTACTTC.

There are a few counts of this clonotype. V is TRBV12-5 and J is TRBJ2-1, with TRBD1 matching 8 bases. CDR1 LGHNT and CDR2 FRNRAP come from the germline V gene. The length of the CDR3 is 13 residues. CDR3 protein: CASIGQGLGEQFF. CDR3 coding DNA: TGTGCCAGCATCGGACAGGGATTAGGTGAGCAGTTCTTC.

This clonotype was observed at least ten times. The chain employs TRBV7-2 and TRBJ2-3, with no clear D. The CDR3 contains 13 residues. V was clipped by 3 bases and J by 5 bases, with 9 bases between them. Per the germline V gene, CDR1 is SGHTA and CDR2 is FQGNSA. The CDR3 nucleotides read TGTGCCAGCAGCTTCGATGCCATAGATACGCAGTATTTT. Protein product: CASSFDAIDTQYF.

This clonotype was observed once. One end of the junction does not line up with germline, which may come from a read error. This rearrangement joins TRBV7-9 to TRBJ1-2; no clear D. Germline V lookup: CDR1 SEHNR, CDR2 FQNEAQ (reference sequence). This CDR3 comprises 12 residues. CDR3 protein: CAGSLVGGGYTF. CDR3 nucleotide sequence: TGTGCCGGCAGCTTAGTGGGTGGTGGCTATACCTTC.

This clonotype has only a few counts. The chain carries TRBV27 and TRBJ1-1; D not certain. The germline V gene has CDR1 MNHEY and CDR2 SMNVEV (reference sequence). V gave up 2 bases and J gave up 5 bases, with 18 bases separating them. The CDR3 consists of 16 residues. Here the CDR3 reads CASSLRSGEGRTEAFF. The CDR3, as DNA: TGTGCCAGCAGTTTACGGAGCGGGGAAGGTCGAACTGAAGCTTTCTTT.

The chain uses TRBV10-2 and TRBJ2-7; 8 bases line up with TRBD2. The CDR3 has 16 residues. The V and J ends lost 3 bases and 6 bases, in that order; junction bases with no gene match: 13. Germline CDR1 WSHSY, CDR2 SAAADI. The CDR3 sequence: CASSDSWSGGISEQYF. CDR3 bases: TGCGCCAGCAGTGATAGTTGGAGCGGGGGCATCAGCGAGCAGTACTTC.